The present T cell receptor (beta chain) was sequenced within a study of T cell clonotyping in hematopoietic cell transplantation. Study-wide results and limits: Without cell sorting, CD4 versus CD8 contributions remain unresolved.

Libraries were prepared by immunoSEQ multiplex PCR; TCRdb keeps only in-frame clonotypes and omits some of them. The sample yields tens of thousands of clones, roughly 80% seen once. Time point of the sample: recipient sample about 28 days before transplant, after cytoreduction. Recipients were bled about 28 days pretransplant and at posttransplant days 30, 100, 180. Remarks on this clone: The antigen is undetermined.

Per germline, CDR1 MGHRA and CDR2 YSYEKL. The CDR3 has 11 amino acids. V lost 0 bases and J 4 bases, leaving 0 bases between the germline ends. V gene TRBV4-1 combines with J gene TRBJ2-5; D is unresolved. The origin of this receptor is a woman under 40 with chronic myeloid leukemia. Some clones in this sample may be carry-over from other donors' samples. This material consisted of peripheral blood mononuclear cells, taken before stem cell transplant. For the CDR3, the DNA is TGCGCCAGCAGCCAAGAAGAGACCCAGTACTTC. Its translation is CASSQEETQYF.